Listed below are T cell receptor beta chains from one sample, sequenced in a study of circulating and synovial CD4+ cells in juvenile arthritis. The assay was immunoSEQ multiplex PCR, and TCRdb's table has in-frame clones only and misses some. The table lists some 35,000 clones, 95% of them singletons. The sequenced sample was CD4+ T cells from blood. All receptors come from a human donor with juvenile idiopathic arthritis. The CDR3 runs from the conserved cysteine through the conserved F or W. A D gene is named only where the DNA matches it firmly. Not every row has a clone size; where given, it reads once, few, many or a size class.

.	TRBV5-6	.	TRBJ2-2	TGTGCCAGCAGCTTGAACGCCCCTGGAGGGACCGGGGAGCTGTTTTTT	CASSLNAPGGTGELFF
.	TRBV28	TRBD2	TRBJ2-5	TGTGCCAGCAGTTTATGGGCTAGCGGGGGGGTTCAAGAGACCCAGTACTTC	CASSLWASGGVQETQYF
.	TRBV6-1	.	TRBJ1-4	TGTGCCAGCAGTACAGGGTATGGTGAAAAACTGTTTTTT	CASSTGYGEKLFF
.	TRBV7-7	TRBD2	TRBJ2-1	TGTGCTAGCAGCCCCAGCGGGACTTACAATGAGCAGTTCTTC	CASSPSGTYNEQFF
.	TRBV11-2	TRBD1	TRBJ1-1	TGTGCCAGCAGCTTAGATACAGGGGGCAACACTGAAGCTTTCTTT	CASSLDTGGNTEAFF
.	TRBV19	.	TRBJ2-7	TGTGCCAGTAGTATCACCGGACAGTCTTCCTACGAGCAGTACTTC	CASSITGQSSYEQYF
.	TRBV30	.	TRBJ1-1	TGTGCCTGGAGCCTGGACAGGAACACTGAAGCTTTCTTT	CAWSLDRNTEAFF
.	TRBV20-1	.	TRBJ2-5	TGCAGTCCGAGGGAAGAGACCCAGTACTTC	CSPREETQYF
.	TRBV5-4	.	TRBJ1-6	TGTGCCAGCAGACTCGCGACAGCGAGCTCCTATAATTCACCCCTCCACTTT	CASRLATASSYNSPLHF
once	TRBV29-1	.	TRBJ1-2	TGCAGCGTTGGGGGAGGGACACCGACCGTAAACTATGGCTACACCTTC	CSVGGGTPTVNYGYTF
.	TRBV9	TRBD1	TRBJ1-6	TGTGCCAGCAGCCCCCAGGGGGCCACCTATAATTCACCCCTCCACTTT	CASSPQGATYNSPLHF
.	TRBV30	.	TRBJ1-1	TGTGCCTGGAGCCAGGGTAGGGACACTGAAGCTTTCTTT	CAWSQGRDTEAFF
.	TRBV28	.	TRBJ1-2	TGTGCCAGCACCCTATCTATAAGCACCTTCGCACGCTACACCTTC	CASTLSISTFARYTF
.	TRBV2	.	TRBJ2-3	TGTGCCAGCAACGCCCCGGGGACAGATACGCAGTATTTT	CASNAPGTDTQYF
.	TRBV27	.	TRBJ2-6	TGTGCCAGCAGTTCCCTCCCTGGGGCCAACGTCCTGACTTTC	CASSSLPGANVLTF
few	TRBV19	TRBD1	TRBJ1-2	TGTGCCAGTAGTACTCGGGGACAGACTAACTATGGCTACACCTTC	CASSTRGQTNYGYTF
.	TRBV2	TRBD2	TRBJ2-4	TGTGCCAGCAGTGCGGCTAGCGGGGGACTAGCCAAAAACATTCAGTACTTC	CASSAASGGLAKNIQYF
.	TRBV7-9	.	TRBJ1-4	TGTGCCAGCAGCTTAGGGGACACTAGAGAAAAACTGTTTTTT	CASSLGDTREKLFF
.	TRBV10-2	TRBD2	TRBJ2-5	TGCGCCAGCGTGCTAGCGGGAGGGGGTGAGACCCAGTACTTC	CASVLAGGGETQYF
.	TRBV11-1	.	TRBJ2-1	TGTGCCAGCAGCTTAGTAGCGGCTAGCTCCTACAATGAGCAGTTCTTC	CASSLVAASSYNEQFF
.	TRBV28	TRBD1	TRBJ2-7	TGTGCCAGCAGTTTATGGACAGGGGGCTCCTACGAGCAGTACTTC	CASSLWTGGSYEQYF
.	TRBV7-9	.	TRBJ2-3	TGTGCCAGCAGCTTAGCGAAGGGGACAGATACGCAGTATTTT	CASSLAKGTDTQYF
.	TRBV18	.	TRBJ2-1	TGTGCCAGCTCACCAACCAATCTAGCGTCCTCCTACAATGAGCAGTTCTTC	CASSPTNLASSYNEQFF
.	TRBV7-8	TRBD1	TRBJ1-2	TGTGCCAGCAGCGGAGAACGGGACAGGGAAGCCCAAGTATCACACCGTGGCTACACCTTC	CASSGERDREAQVSHRGYTF
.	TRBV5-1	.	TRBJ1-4	TGCGCCAGCAGCTTGGAAGCGGGGAAATGGGAAAAACTGTTTTTT	CASSLEAGKWEKLFF
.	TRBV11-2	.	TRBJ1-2	TGTGCCAGCAGCTTAGGCGGGGCATTAAACTATGGCTACACCTTC	CASSLGGALNYGYTF
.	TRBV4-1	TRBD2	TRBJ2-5	TGCGCCAGCAGCCAAGTTGGACTAGCGAGGGAGACCCAGTACTTC	CASSQVGLARETQYF
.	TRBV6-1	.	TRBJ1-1	TGTGCCAGCAGTGCCCCGGCCGCGGGCGGGGCTTTCTTT	CASSAPAAGGAFF
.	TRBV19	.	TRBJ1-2	TGTGCCAGCCGGACGGGGCGGGGTGGCTACACCTTC	CASRTGRGGYTF
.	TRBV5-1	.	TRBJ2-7	TGCGCCAGCAGCCAGCGCAACTACCCTGATCCTTATCGGGAGCAGTACTTC	CASSQRNYPDPYREQYF
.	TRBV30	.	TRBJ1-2	TGTGCCTGGAGTGGGGGCGGGGGGGGCTACACCTTC	CAWSGGGGGYTF
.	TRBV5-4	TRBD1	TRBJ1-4	TGTGCCAGCAGCCGAGATACAGGGGGCTTTGAAAAACTGTTTTTT	CASSRDTGGFEKLFF
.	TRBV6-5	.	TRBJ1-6	TGTGCCAGCGAGCGGCACAGACCCCCGAATTCCCCCCTCCACTTT	CASERHRPPNSPLHF
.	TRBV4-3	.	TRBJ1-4	TGCGCCAGCAGCCAAGGGCTGTCAGCTAATGAAAAACTGTTTTTT	CASSQGLSANEKLFF
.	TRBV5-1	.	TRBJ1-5	TGCGCCAGCAGCCCGACGGGAGATCCAAATCAGCCCCAGCATTTT	CASSPTGDPNQPQHF
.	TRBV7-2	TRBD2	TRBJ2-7	TGTGCCAGCAGCCCGAGACTAGCCCAGGGCGAGCAGTACTTC	CASSPRLAQGEQYF
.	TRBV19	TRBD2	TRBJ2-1	TGTGCCAGTAGTACCCGACTAGCGGGGATGTGGAATGAGCAGTTCTTC	CASSTRLAGMWNEQFF
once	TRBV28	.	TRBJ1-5	TGTGCCAGCAGGAAGGGGTCACAGGGCAATCAGCCCCAGCATTTT	CASRKGSQGNQPQHF
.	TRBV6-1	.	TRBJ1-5	TGTGCCAGCAAGGACGGACAAAATAGCAATCAGCCCCAGCATTTT	CASKDGQNSNQPQHF
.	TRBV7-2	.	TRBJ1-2	TGTGCCAGCAGCTTAGAAAGGGGGGGCCCAGAGTTC	CASSLERGGPEF
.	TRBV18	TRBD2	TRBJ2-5	TGTGCCAGCTCACCACCGACTAGCGGGAGTAGAGAGACCCAGTACTTC	CASSPPTSGSRETQYF
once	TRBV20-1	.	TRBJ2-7	TGCAGGCCGAGGGAGGAGCAGTACTTC	CRPREEQYF
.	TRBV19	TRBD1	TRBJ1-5	TGTGCCAGTAGGTTACAGGGGGAGTTTCATCAGCCCCAGCATTTT	CASRLQGEFHQPQHF
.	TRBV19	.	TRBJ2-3	TGTGCCAGTAGTGAAGGGACTTATCAGAGCACAGATACGCAGTATTTT	CASSEGTYQSTDTQYF
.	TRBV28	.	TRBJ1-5	TGTGCCAGCAGCTCCGACAGGTATAGCAATCAGCCCCAGCATTTT	CASSSDRYSNQPQHF
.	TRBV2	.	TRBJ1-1	TGTGCCAGCAGTTCTGGGACAAGGAACACTGAAGCTTTCTTT	CASSSGTRNTEAFF
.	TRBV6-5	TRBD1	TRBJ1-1	TGTGCCAGCAGTTACTCGATAGGGACAGGGGACACTGAAGCTTTCTTT	CASSYSIGTGDTEAFF
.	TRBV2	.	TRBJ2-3	TGTGCCAGAGGACTGTTTAGCACAGATACGCAGTATTTT	CARGLFSTDTQYF
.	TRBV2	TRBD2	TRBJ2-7	TGTGCCAGCAGTGACGACGCGGGAGTTATGTCGTACTTC	CASSDDAGVMSYF
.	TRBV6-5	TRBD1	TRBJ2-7	TGTGCCAGCAGTAGACAGGGGTCGGGTGCCGAGCAGTACTTC	CASSRQGSGAEQYF
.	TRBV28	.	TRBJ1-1	TGTGCCAGCTACGCCTCGGGGGGCGCGGTCACTGAAGCTTTCTTT	CASYASGGAVTEAFF
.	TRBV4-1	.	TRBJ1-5	TGCGCCAGCAGCCAAGTTAACAATTTGCCCCAGCATTTT	CASSQVNNLPQHF
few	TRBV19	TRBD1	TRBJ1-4	TGTGCCAGTAGTATGGGGGACAGAGGTAATGAAAAACTGTTTTTT	CASSMGDRGNEKLFF
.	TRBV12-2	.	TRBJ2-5	TGTGCAAGTCGCACTGGACAGGGGAACGCCCAAGAGACCCAGTACTTC	CASRTGQGNAQETQYF